This TCR beta chain is drawn from a study of cytomegalovirus exposure and HLA in healthy donors. Points from the study as a whole: Later work associated 17,000 or so TCR beta sequences with HLA alleles at 0.05 false discovery rate. The classifier reportedly diagnosed cytomegalovirus status with high specificity and sensitivity.

All donors participated as healthy donors of bone marrow. Of note for this clone: Its matching antigen is unknown.

PCR primers comprised 60 Vbeta and 13 Jbeta primers. This table comes from immunoSEQ multiplex PCR, and its TCRdb copy is limited to in-frame clones, with some not included. Among roughly 200,000 clones listed, around 70% were seen once. Sequenced: PBMCs. This clonotype originated in a male donor in good health and CMV-seronegative.

The CDR3 here is CASSFIYRGPRGSEAFF. The CDR3 DNA is TGCGCCAGCAGCTTTATTTACAGGGGGCCCAGGGGGTCTGAAGCTTTCTTT. The chain recombines TRBV5-1 with TRBJ1-1; 9 nucleotides line up with TRBD1. V lost 2 bases, J lost 6 bases, and 14 bases stayed unmatched. CDR1 SGHRS and CDR2 YFSETQ come from the germline V gene. The CDR3 consists of 17 residues. Supplemented by reference TRBV5-1 and TRBJ1-1, the full variable domain reads KAGVTQTPRYLIKTRGQQVTLSCSPISGHRSVSWYQQTPGQGLQFLFEYFSETQRNKGNFPGRFSGRQFSNSRSEMNVSTLELGDSALYLCASSFIYRGPRGSEAFFGQGTRLTVV.